This TCR beta chain was obtained from a study of patients and donors after allogeneic stem cell transplantation. Looked up from germline, CDR1 is MNHNS and CDR2 is SASEGT. This CDR3 comprises 15 residues. V was pared by 6 bases and J by 4 bases, with 9 bases of the junction left unmatched. This clonotype was detected ten times or more. TCRdb independently ran MiXCR on the RT-PCR reads; one entry per CDR3 protein. This sample has about 87,000 distinct CDR3 sequences; roughly 5.1% occur once, and the top ten carry 2.6%. V and J are TRBV6-1 and TRBJ1-2; 9 bases agree with TRBD1. This TCR derives from a human donor who was either an allogeneic HSCT recipient or a stem cell or donor lymphocyte infusion donor (not recorded which). It is not recorded whose cells these are; they may come from a transplant donor. The sample consisted of blood, either unsorted or a sorted T cell fraction (not recorded which). The CDR3 sequence: CASRTGTGLFYGYTF. The CDR3 region has the DNA TGTGCCAGCAGAACCGGGACAGGGCTGTTCTATGGCTACACCTTC.